One and the same sample provided the 24 T cell receptor beta chains below, sequenced in a study of cytomegalovirus exposure and HLA in healthy donors. The study ran its PCR with 60 Vbeta and 13 Jbeta primers. The assay was immunoSEQ multiplex PCR, and TCRdb's table has in-frame clones only and misses some. Here the sample spans around 100,000 clones, approximately 70% being singletons. Sequencing used PBMCs. Receptors originate from a man aged 25-40 years in good health and CMV-seropositive.

The chain has TRBV9 and TRBJ2-7; possibly TRBD1 for D (6 bases). The V and J ends lost 0 bases and 3 bases respectively, with 13 bases between them. In germline, CDR1 is SGDLS, CDR2 YYNGEE. The CDR3 consists of 15 residues. The CDR3 bases are TGTGCCAGCAGCGTAGCCGACAGGTTGTGCTACGAGCAGTACGTC. Protein sequence: CASSVADRLCYEQYV.

In DNA, the CDR3 is TGTGCCAGCATTAAAACTAGCGCCAGGTTGGAAGGGTTCACAGATACGCAGTATTTT. It is translated as CASIKTSARLEGFTDTQYF. The chain carries TRBV27 and TRBJ2-3, with 7 bases matching TRBD2. J gave up 2 bases and V 7 bases, and 21 bases lay outside the gene matches. The CDR3 length is 19 residues. Per the germline V gene, CDR1 is MNHEY and CDR2 is SMNVEV (reference sequence).

The chain links TRBV10-2 to TRBJ1-5; 10 bases are a match to TRBD1. The V and J ends lost 5 bases and 4 bases, in that order; junction bases with no gene match: 8. The CDR3 totals 16 residues. The germline V gene has CDR1 WSHSY and CDR2 SAAADI. CDR3: CASSTLGTGVNQPQHF. CDR3 bases: TGCGCCAGCAGTACCTTGGGGACAGGGGTTAATCAGCCCCAGCATTTT.

This clone has a handful of counts. The V gene is TRBV9, the J gene TRBJ1-1; the match to TRBD1 covers 9 bases. CDR1 and CDR2 from the germline V gene are SGDLS and YYNGEE. The CDR3 totals 16 residues. V lost 2 bases, J lost 4 bases, and 9 bases stayed unmatched. The CDR3 region is CASSVLPGQGGTEAFF. The DNA of the CDR3 is TGTGCCAGCAGCGTTCTGCCGGGACAGGGTGGCACTGAAGCTTTCTTT.

The chain carries TRBV19 and TRBJ1-2, with TRBD1 matching 9 bases. This CDR3 is built from 15 residues. Germline CDR1 and CDR2: LNHDA and SQIVND (reference sequence). The J segment lost 4 bases and the V segment lost 5 bases, leaving 8 bases of the junction unmatched. CDR3 region: CASSPRGQGIYGYTF. Here the CDR3 DNA reads TGTGCCAGTAGTCCCCGCGGACAGGGGATCTATGGCTACACCTTC.

The rearrangement joins TRBV4-2 to TRBJ2-5; TRBD2 is a possible D gene (7 bases). The tail of the sequence fits TRBJ2-7 better, so the J call may be wrong. The CDR3 sequence is 14 residues long. CDR1 is LGHNA and CDR2 is YNFKEQ in the germline V gene. The CDR3 is CASSQGGGHYEQYF. CDR3 nucleotide sequence: TGTGCCAGCAGCCAAGGGGGGGGCCACTACGAGCAGTACTTC.

The chain uses TRBV9 and TRBJ2-1; no definite D call. CDR3 length: 15 residues. The V end was cut by 3 bases, the J end by 8 bases, with 18 bases between. Per germline, CDR1 SGDLS and CDR2 YYNGEE. The CDR3 protein is CASSGLLPHRDEQFF. The CDR3 coding sequence is TGTGCCAGCAGCGGCCTACTGCCACATCGGGATGAGCAGTTCTTC.

The chain joins TRBV7-9 to TRBJ2-1; weak D call: TRBD2 (6 bases). Germline CDR1 reads SEHNR; CDR2 reads FQNEAQ (reference sequence). V lost 5 bases and J lost 7, with 12 bases in between. The CDR3 has 13 residues. The CDR3 nucleotides are TGTGCCAGCAGCCCCCGGGAGCTGAATGAGCAGTTCTTC. It encodes CASSPRELNEQFF.

The chain links TRBV27 to TRBJ2-1; TRBD2 matches at 7 bases. V shed 0 bases, J shed 4 bases, and the junction held 9 bases outside the gene matches. The CDR3 sequence is 17 residues long. CDR1 is MNHEY and CDR2 is SMNVEV in the germline V gene (reference sequence). The CDR3 DNA reads as TGTGCCAGCAGTTTATCGAGCGGGGTGGACCCTTACAATGAGCAGTTCTTC. Its protein product is CASSLSSGVDPYNEQFF.

The rearrangement links TRBV2 to TRBJ2-2; perhaps TRBD2 as D (6 bases). Germline CDR1 and CDR2: SNHLY and FYNNEI. V was trimmed by 7 bases and J by 5 bases, leaving 14 bases between them. There are 14 residues in the CDR3. CDR3 sequence reads: CASIAGLSTGELFF. CDR3 coding DNA: TGTGCCAGCATCGCGGGACTGTCTACCGGGGAGCTGTTTTTT.

The CDR3 sequence: CASSVPSGALSTTDTQYF. As DNA, the CDR3 is TGCGCCAGCAGTGTACCTAGCGGGGCCCTTTCTACCACAGATACGCAGTATTTT. J is TRBJ2-3 and V is TRBV10-1; TRBD2 agrees at 9 bases. The germline V gene encodes CDR1 WNHNN and CDR2 SYGVQD (reference sequence). The trim removed 4 bases at V and 2 bases at J, leaving 13 bases unmatched. The CDR3 contains 18 residues.

The rearrangement joins TRBV5-1 to TRBJ2-3; D is possibly TRBD2 (6 bases). This CDR3 has 15 residues. CDR1 is SGHRS, CDR2 YFSETQ, per germline. V lost 0 bases to trimming and J lost 2 bases, with 10 bases between them. The CDR3 DNA is TGCGCCAGCAGCTTGGCGGGGGTAGCCACAGATACGCAGTATTTT. It is translated as CASSLAGVATDTQYF.

J is TRBJ2-2 and V is TRBV10-2; perhaps TRBD1 as D (6 bases). Per germline, CDR1 WSHSY and CDR2 SAAADI. The CDR3 consists of 16 residues. V was pared by 3 bases and J by 0 bases, with 11 bases between. The CDR3 DNA reads TGCGCCAGCAGTGACTTCGACAGGTCGAACACCGGGGAGCTGTTTTTT. This translates into CASSDFDRSNTGELFF.

Worth noting for this clone: Other nucleotide sequences from this sample produce the same CDR3. This chain links TRBV4-1 with TRBJ1-1; no reliable D call. V lost 1 base and J 1 base, leaving 7 bases between the germline ends. Germline V gives CDR1 MGHRA, CDR2 YSYEKL. The CDR3 covers 14 residues. CDR3 DNA sequence: TGCGCCAGCAGCCAAGGGTCAGGGAACACTGAAGCTTTCTTT. Translated, it gives CASSQGSGNTEAFF.

This CDR3 is CAWSVNRYEQYF. Written as DNA, the CDR3 is TGTGCCTGGAGTGTGAATCGGTACGAGCAGTACTTC. J is TRBJ2-7 and V is TRBV30; D remains ambiguous. The CDR3 runs to 12 residues. The germline V gene has CDR1 GTSNPN and CDR2 SVGIG (reference sequence). V lost 0 bases and J lost 4, with 7 bases in between.

The chain couples TRBV4-1 to TRBJ2-7; the match to TRBD2 covers 8 bases. V lost 0 bases and J lost 0; bases outside the gene matches: 4. Germline lookup yields CDR1 MGHRA and CDR2 YSYEKL. The CDR3 loop spans 16 amino acids. The CDR3 spells CASSQDETSGSYEQYF. The DNA for the CDR3 is TGCGCCAGCAGCCAAGATGAAACTAGCGGCTCCTACGAGCAGTACTTC.

Here the CDR3 DNA reads TGCAGCGCTATCCAGGGAAGGGGCAATGAGCAGTTCTTC. Translation gives CSAIQGRGNEQFF. This rearrangement joins TRBV29-1 to TRBJ2-1, with D possibly TRBD1 on 5 matching bases. Per the germline V gene, CDR1 is SQVTM and CDR2 is ANQGSEA. The V and J ends lost 7 bases and 6 bases respectively, with 16 bases between them. The CDR3 has 13 residues.

The chain carries TRBV9 and TRBJ2-3; perhaps TRBD1 as D (6 bases). V lost 0 bases and J 3 bases, leaving 11 bases between the germline ends. CDR1 and CDR2 (germline): SGDLS, YYNGEE. This CDR3 spans 15 amino acids. The CDR3 region has the DNA TGTGCCAGCAGCGTAGGACCTAGGGGGACAGATACGCAGTATTTT. As protein: CASSVGPRGTDTQYF.

This clone is a singleton in its sample. The V call is TRBV9, the J call TRBJ2-3; 14 nucleotides match TRBD2. The junction had 9 bases not matched to a gene; V was cut back by 4 bases and J by 2 bases. CDR3 length equals 18 residues. CDR1 is SGDLS, CDR2 YYNGEE, per germline. In nucleotides, the CDR3 is TGTGCCAGCAGCTTTTCTGGACTAGCGGGGGGAAACACAGATACGCAGTATTTT. Amino acids: CASSFSGLAGGNTDTQYF.

V is TRBV4-2 and J is TRBJ2-2; D gene unclear. Germline V CDR1 and CDR2: LGHNA, YNFKEQ. The V and J ends lost 3 bases and 6 bases respectively, with 5 bases between them. CDR3 length equals 12 residues. In DNA form, the CDR3 reads TGTGCCAGCAGCCATCTACCCGGGGAGCTGTTTTTT. It translates to CASSHLPGELFF.

J is TRBJ1-1 and V is TRBV5-1, with D uncertain. Trimming shortened V by 0 bases and J by 3 bases, and 21 bases separated the two germline ends. The CDR3 totals 18 residues. Germline CDR1 SGHRS, CDR2 YFSETQ. CDR3 residues: CASSLAISNRDEHTEAFF. In DNA, the CDR3 is TGCGCCAGCAGCTTGGCGATATCCAACAGAGATGAACACACTGAAGCTTTCTTT. The full variable domain, rest sourced from reference TRBV5-1 and TRBJ1-1, is KAGVTQTPRYLIKTRGQQVTLSCSPISGHRSVSWYQQTPGQGLQFLFEYFSETQRNKGNFPGRFSGRQFSNSRSEMNVSTLELGDSALYLCASSLAISNRDEHTEAFFGQGTRLTVV.

V and J are TRBV10-2 and TRBJ1-4, with D possibly matching TRBD1 (5 bases). Germline loops: CDR1 WSHSY, CDR2 SAAADI. This CDR3 has 16 amino acids. V lost 6 bases, J lost 8 bases, and 22 bases lay in between. CDR3 DNA sequence: TGCGCCAGCAGCGGAGTTACTATCCCGGGGGAAGAAAAACTGTTTTTT. This codes for CASSGVTIPGEEKLFF.

V and J are TRBV18 and TRBJ1-3; the match to TRBD1 covers 10 bases. This CDR3 has 16 residues. With V trimmed by 1 base and J by 4 bases, 4 bases remained unmatched. CDR1 and CDR2 from the germline V gene are KGHSH and LQKENI. In nucleotides, the CDR3 is TGTGCCAGCTCACCACTGGGACAGGGGTACGGAAACACCATATATTTT. Protein: CASSPLGQGYGNTIYF.

This clone was observed a few times. The chain recombines TRBV2 with TRBJ2-7; 8 bases are a match to TRBD2. V was pared by 10 bases and J by 4 bases, with 6 bases of the junction left unmatched. The germline gives CDR1 SNHLY, CDR2 FYNNEI. The CDR3 runs to 12 residues. The CDR3, as DNA: TGTGCCAACGGGCGGGAGGTTTACGAGCAGTACGTC. This codes for CANGREVYEQYV.